The clone carrying this T cell receptor beta chain turned up a few times. As yet, its antigen is unknown. At one end, the junction sequence differs from germline, possibly due to a read error. The data were obtained in a study of T cells after yellow fever vaccination. The germline gives CDR1 SSHAT, CDR2 FNYEAQ (reference sequence). The CDR3 loop spans 15 amino acids. MiXCR was run by TCRdb on the 5' RACE reads, yielding one entry per CDR3 protein. The sample records about 630,000 distinct CDR3 sequences, roughly an eighth being singletons. Study-wide results and limits: A small proportion of clonotypes was detected in both the CD4 and CD8 compartments. Weaker overall, the secondary response nonetheless peaked faster (day 5 versus 15).

The rearrangement uses TRBV7-7 and TRBJ2-5, with D possibly TRBD1 on 8 matching bases. The receptor was derived from a man under 40 who received the YFV17D yellow fever vaccine. Material: PBMCs, obtained on the day of the yellow fever booster vaccination. The CDR3 DNA reads TGTGCTAGCAGTCAACAGGGGGGGGATCAAGAGACCCAGTACTTC. It codes for CASSQQGGDQETQYF.